This T cell receptor (beta chain) is drawn from a study of CD4 and CD8 cells across lung adenocarcinoma regions. Donors had localized lung adenocarcinoma, a non-small cell lung cancer. One entry per CDR3 protein, called by TCRdb with MiXCR from the PCR reads. The sample has approximately 8,800 distinct CDR3 sequences, about 51% seen once. The CDR3 is 18 residues long. The V end lost 1 base, the J end lost 0 bases, and 16 bases lay between the germline ends. The germline CDR1 and CDR2 sequences are SGHVS and FNYEAQ. This clonotype was seen repeatedly, ten times or more. The sample taken for sequencing was CD8+ T cells from the center of a lung tumor. V and J are TRBV7-6 and TRBJ2-1; D not resolved. The origin of this receptor is a female donor with lung adenocarcinoma. The CD4 and CD8 labels of this study may be unreliable. The CDR3: CASSLVSVRASSYNEQFF. The CDR3 coding sequence is TGTGCCAGCAGCTTAGTCTCCGTCCGGGCGAGCTCCTACAATGAGCAGTTCTTC.